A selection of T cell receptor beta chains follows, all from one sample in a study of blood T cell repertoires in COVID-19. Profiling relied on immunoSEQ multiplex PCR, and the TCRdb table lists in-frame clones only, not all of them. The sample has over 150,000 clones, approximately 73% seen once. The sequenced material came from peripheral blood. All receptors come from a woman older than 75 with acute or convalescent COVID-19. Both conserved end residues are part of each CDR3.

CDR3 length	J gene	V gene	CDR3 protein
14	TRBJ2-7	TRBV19	CASKAGWNSYEQYF
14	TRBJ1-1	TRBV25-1	CASRSTGDNTEAFF
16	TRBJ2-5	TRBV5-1	CASSPTQTSGQETQYF
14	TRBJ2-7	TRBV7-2	CASSRNTVSYEQYF
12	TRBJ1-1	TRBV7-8	CASSRVRTEAFF
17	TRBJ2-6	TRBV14	CASSQQGGLAGANVLTF
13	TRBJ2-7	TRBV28	CASSLAYSYEQYF
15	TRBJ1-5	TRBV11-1	CASSSGTGKGQPQHF
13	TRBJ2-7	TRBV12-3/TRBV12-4	CASSFHDFNEQYF
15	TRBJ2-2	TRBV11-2	CASSGRGSNTGELFF
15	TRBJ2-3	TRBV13	CASSAPSGGIDTQYF
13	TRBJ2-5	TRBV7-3	CASSLATGETQYF
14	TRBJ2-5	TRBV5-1	CASSLWQNQETQYF
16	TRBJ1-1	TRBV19	CASSGGQGAVNTEAFF
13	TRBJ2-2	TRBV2	CASGLAPPGELFF
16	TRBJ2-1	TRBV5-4	CASSLGASGRRNEQFF
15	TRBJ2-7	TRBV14	CASSPRTGGEYEQYF
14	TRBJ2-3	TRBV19	CASSRRVGTDTQYF
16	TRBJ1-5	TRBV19	CASRRRDSLSNQPQHF
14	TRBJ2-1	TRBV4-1	CASKKETSAYEQFF
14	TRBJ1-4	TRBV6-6	CASSPGVLNEKLFF
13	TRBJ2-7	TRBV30	CAWSNGHTYEQYF
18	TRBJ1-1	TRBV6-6	CASSHSGRLTGRNTEAFF
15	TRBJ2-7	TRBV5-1	CASSLTLAGGYEQYF
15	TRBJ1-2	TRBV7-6	CASSAYRAVTNGYTF
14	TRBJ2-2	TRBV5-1	CASKNPTVTGELFF
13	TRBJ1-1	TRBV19	CASTNHATAEAFF
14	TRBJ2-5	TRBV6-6	CASRGPGPGETQYF
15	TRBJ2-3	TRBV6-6	CASSYSRGQGDTQYF
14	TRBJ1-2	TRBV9	CASSVGGQSYGYTF
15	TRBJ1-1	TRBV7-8	CASSLAYHGNTEAFF
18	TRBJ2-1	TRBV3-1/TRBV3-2	CASSQGASGGAFNNEQFF
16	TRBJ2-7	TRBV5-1	CASSLDLRGLTYEQYF
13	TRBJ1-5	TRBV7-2	CASSLEGRQPQHF
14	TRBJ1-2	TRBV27	CASRETGGGYGYTF
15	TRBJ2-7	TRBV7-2	CASSFLTGPSYEQYF
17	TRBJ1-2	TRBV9	CASSVGPRDRGNYGYTF
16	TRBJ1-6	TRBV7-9	CASSLVTGAGGSPLHF
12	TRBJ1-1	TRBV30	CAWRRGGPEAFF
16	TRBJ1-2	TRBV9	CASSVEGVASGYGYTF
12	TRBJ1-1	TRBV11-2	CASSFEQGEAFF
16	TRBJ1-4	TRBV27	CASSPTGGPREEKLFF
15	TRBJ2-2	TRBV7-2	CASSSRTGGSGELFF
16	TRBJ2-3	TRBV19	CASSVSLAGHTDTQYF
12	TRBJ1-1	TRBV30	CAWSVYETEAFF
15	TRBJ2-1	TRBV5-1	CASSSGLAAYNEQFF
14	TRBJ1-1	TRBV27	CASSLWGQNTEAFF
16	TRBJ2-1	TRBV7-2	CASRGVGGTSGNEQFF
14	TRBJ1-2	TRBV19	CASSWKGRDYGYTF
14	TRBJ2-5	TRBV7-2	CASSAPGVQETQYF
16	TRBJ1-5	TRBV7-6	CASSLAPGQNNQPQHF
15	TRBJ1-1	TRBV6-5	CASSYGGSANTEAFF